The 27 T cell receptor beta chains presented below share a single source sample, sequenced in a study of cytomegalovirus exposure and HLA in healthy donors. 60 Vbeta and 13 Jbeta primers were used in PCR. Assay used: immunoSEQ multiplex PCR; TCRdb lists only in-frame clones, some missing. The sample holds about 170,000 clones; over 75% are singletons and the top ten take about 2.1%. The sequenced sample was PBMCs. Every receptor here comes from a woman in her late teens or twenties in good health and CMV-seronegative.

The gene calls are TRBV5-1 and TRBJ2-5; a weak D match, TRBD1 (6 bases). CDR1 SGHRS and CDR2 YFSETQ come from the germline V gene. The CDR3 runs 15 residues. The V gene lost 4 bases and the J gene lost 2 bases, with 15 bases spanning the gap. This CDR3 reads CASSATGNIQETQYF. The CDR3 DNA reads TGCGCCAGCAGCGCAACAGGGAATATACAAGAGACCCAGTACTTC. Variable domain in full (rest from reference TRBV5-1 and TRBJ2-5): KAGVTQTPRYLIKTRGQQVTLSCSPISGHRSVSWYQQTPGQGLQFLFEYFSETQRNKGNFPGRFSGRQFSNSRSEMNVSTLELGDSALYLCASSATGNIQETQYFGPGTRLLVL.

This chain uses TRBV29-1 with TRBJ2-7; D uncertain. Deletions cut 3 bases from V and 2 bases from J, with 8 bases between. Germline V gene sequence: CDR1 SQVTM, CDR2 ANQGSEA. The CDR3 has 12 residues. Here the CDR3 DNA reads TGCAGCGTTGAGGCCAGTACCTACGAGCAGTACTTC. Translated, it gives CSVEASTYEQYF.

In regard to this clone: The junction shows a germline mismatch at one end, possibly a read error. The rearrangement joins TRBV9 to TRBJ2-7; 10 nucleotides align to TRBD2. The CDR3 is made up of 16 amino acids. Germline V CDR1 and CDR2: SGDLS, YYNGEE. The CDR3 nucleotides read TGTACCAGCAGCTCCAGAGCGGGAGGGCCCTGGTACGAGCAGTACTTC. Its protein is CTSSSRAGGPWYEQYF.

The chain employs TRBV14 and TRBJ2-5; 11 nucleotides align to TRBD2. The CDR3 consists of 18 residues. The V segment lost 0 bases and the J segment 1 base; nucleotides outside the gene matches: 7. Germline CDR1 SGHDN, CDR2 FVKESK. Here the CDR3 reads CASSQDPRLAGLQETQYF. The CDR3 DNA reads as TGTGCCAGCAGCCAAGATCCTCGACTAGCGGGGCTCCAAGAGACCCAGTACTTC.

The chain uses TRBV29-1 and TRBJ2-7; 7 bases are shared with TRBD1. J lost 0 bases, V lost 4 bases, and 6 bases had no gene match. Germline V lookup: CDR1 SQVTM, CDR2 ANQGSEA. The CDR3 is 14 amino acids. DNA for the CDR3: TGCAGCGTTGTGGAACAGGGGCTCTCCTACGAGCAGTACTTC. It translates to CSVVEQGLSYEQYF.

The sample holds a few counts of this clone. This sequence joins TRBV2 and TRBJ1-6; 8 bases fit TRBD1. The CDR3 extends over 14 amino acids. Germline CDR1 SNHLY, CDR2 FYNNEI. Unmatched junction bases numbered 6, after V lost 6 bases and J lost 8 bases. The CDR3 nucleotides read TGTGCCAGCAGGAAACAGGGGGTAGATTCACCCCTCCACTTT. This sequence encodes CASRKQGVDSPLHF.

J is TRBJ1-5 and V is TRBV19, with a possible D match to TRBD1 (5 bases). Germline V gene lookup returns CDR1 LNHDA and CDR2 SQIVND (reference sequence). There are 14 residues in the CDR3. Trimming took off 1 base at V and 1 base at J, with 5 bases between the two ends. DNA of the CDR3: TGTGCCAGTAGTATAGGACAGAGCAATCAGCCCCAGCATTTT. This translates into CASSIGQSNQPQHF.

The CDR3 region has the DNA TGTGCCAGTAGAGAGCGGACAGGGAACTATGGCTACACCTTC. Translated: CASRERTGNYGYTF. This chain connects TRBV19 to TRBJ1-2, with 8 bases that match TRBD1. This CDR3 spans 14 amino acids. The V gene's germline CDR1 is LNHDA and CDR2 SQIVND (reference sequence). V was pared by 6 bases and J by 2 bases, with 5 bases of the junction left unmatched.

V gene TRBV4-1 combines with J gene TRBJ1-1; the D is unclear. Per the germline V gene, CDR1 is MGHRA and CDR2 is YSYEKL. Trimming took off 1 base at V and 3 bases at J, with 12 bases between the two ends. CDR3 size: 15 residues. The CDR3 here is CASSQVVVVDTEAFF. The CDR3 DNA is TGCGCCAGCAGCCAAGTAGTCGTCGTGGACACTGAAGCTTTCTTT.

As DNA, the CDR3 is TGTGCCAGCAGCCTACTAGCGGGGCTATACAATGAGCAGTTCTTC. Its protein is CASSLLAGLYNEQFF. The V and J genes are TRBV7-2 and TRBJ2-1; 10 bases line up with TRBD2. Germline V CDR1 and CDR2: SGHTA, FQGNSA. The CDR3 loop spans 15 amino acids. After removal of 5 bases from V and 4 bases from J, the junction contained 5 bases not matched to a gene.

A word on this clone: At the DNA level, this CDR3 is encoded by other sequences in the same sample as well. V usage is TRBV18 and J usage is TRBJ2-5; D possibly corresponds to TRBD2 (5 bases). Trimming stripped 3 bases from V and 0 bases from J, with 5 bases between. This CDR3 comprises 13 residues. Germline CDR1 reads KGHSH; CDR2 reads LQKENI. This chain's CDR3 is CASSPGDQETQYF. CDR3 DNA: TGTGCCAGCTCACCCGGGGACCAAGAGACCCAGTACTTC.

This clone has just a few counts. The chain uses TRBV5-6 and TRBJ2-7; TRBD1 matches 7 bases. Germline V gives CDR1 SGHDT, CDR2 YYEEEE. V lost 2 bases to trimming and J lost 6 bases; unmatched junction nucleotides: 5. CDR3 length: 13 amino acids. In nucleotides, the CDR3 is TGTGCCAGCAGCTTAAGGGGGCCGCGCGAGCAGTACTTC. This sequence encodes CASSLRGPREQYF.

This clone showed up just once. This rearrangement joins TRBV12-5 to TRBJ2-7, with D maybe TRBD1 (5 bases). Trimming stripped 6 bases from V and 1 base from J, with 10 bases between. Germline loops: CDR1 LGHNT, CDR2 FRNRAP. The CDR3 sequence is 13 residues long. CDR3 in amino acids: CASGMDTSYEQYF. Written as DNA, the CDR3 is TGTGCTAGTGGCATGGACACTTCCTACGAGCAGTACTTC.

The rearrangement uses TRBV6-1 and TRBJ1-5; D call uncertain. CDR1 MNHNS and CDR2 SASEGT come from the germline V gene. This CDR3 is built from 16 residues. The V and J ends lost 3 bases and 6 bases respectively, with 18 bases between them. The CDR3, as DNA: TGTGCCAGCAGTGAGCAGACTCAGATCGAGGGTCAGCCCCAGCATTTT. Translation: CASSEQTQIEGQPQHF.

CDR3 bases: TGTGCCAGCAGCTTGGATACAGGCGATGGCTACACCTTC. Protein: CASSLDTGDGYTF. V usage is TRBV5-4 and J usage is TRBJ1-2; D is possibly TRBD1 (5 bases). The V gene lost 0 bases and the J gene lost 6 bases, with 9 bases spanning the gap. CDR1 is SGHNT and CDR2 is YYREEE in the germline V gene (reference sequence). This CDR3 region has 13 residues. The entire variable domain, with the rest obtained from reference TRBV5-4 and TRBJ1-2, is as follows: ETGVTQSPTHLIKTRGQQVTLRCSSQSGHNTVSWYQQALGQGPQFIFQYYREEENGRGNFPPRFSGLQFPNYSSELNVNALELDDSALYLCASSLDTGDGYTFGSGTRLTVV.

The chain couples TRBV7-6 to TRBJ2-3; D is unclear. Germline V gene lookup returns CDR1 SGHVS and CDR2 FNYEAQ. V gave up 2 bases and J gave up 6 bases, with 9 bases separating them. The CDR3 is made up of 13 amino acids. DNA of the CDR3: TGTGCCAGCAGCTTATCCGAGTCGGATACGCAGTATTTT. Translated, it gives CASSLSESDTQYF. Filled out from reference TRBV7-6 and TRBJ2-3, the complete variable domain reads GAGVSQSPRYKVTKRGQDVALRCDPISGHVSLYWYRQALGQGPEFLTYFNYEAQQDKSGLPNDRFSAERPEGSISTLTIQRTEQRDSAMYRCASSLSESDTQYFGPGTRLTVL.

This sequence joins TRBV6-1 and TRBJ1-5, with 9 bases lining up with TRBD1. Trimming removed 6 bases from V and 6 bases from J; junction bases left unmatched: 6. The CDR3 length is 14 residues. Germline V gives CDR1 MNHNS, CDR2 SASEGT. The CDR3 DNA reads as TGTGCCAGCAGGGGACAGGGTTTCACTCAGCCCCAGCATTTT. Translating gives CASRGQGFTQPQHF.

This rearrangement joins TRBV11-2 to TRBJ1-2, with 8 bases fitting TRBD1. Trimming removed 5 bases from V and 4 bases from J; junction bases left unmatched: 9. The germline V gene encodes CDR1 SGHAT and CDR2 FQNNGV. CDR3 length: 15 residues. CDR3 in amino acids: CASSGIGRGPYGYTF. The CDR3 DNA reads TGTGCCAGCAGCGGCATCGGCAGGGGGCCCTATGGCTACACCTTC.

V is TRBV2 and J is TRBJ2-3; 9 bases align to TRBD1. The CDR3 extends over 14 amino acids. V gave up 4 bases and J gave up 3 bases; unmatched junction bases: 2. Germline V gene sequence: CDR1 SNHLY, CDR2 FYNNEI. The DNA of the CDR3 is TGTGCCAGCAGTGGGGGACAGGGAACAGATACGCAGTATTTT. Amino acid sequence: CASSGGQGTDTQYF. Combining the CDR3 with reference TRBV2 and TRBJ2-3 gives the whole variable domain EPEVTQTPSHQVTQMGQEVILRCVPISNHLYFYWYRQILGQKVEFLVSFYNNEISEKSEIFDDQFSVERPDGSNFTLKIRSTKLEDSAMYFCASSGGQGTDTQYFGPGTRLTVL.

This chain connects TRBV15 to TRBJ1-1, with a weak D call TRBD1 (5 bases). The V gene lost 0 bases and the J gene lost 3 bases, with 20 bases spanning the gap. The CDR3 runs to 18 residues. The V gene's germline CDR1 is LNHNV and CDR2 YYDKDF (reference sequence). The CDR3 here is CATSRDLVRGGEYTEAFF. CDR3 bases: TGTGCCACCAGCAGAGATCTTGTAAGGGGCGGGGAGTACACTGAAGCTTTCTTT.

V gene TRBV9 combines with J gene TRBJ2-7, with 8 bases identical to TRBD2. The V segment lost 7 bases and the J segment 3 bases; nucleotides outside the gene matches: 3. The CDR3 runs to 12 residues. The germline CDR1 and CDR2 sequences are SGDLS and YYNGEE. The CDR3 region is CASGTSVYEQYF. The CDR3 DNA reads TGTGCCAGCGGGACTAGTGTCTACGAGCAGTACTTC.

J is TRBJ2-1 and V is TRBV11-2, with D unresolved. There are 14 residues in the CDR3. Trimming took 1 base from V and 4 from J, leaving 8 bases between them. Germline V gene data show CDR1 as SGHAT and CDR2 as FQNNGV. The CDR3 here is CASSLVATYNEQFF. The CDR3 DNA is TGTGCCAGCAGCTTAGTTGCCACTTACAATGAGCAGTTCTTC.

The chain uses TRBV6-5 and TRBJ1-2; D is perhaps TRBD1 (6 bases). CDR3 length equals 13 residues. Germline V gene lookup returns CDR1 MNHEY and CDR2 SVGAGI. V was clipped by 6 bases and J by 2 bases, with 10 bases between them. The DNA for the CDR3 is TGTGCCAGCAGCAACGGACAGAACTATGGCTACACCTTC. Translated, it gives CASSNGQNYGYTF.

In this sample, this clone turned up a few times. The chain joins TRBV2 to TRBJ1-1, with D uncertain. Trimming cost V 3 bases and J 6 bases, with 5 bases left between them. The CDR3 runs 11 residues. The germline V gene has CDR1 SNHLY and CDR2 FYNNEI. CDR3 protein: CASSEIAEAFF. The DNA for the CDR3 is TGTGCCAGCAGTGAGATAGCTGAAGCTTTCTTT. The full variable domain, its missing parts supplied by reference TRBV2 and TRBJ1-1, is EPEVTQTPSHQVTQMGQEVILRCVPISNHLYFYWYRQILGQKVEFLVSFYNNEISEKSEIFDDQFSVERPDGSNFTLKIRSTKLEDSAMYFCASSEIAEAFFGQGTRLTVV.

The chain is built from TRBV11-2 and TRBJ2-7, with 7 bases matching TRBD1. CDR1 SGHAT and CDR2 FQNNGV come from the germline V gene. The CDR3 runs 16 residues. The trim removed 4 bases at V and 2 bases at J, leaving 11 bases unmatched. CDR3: CASSSPRSGGTYEQYF. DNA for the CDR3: TGTGCCAGCAGCTCCCCCCGATCAGGGGGAACCTACGAGCAGTACTTC. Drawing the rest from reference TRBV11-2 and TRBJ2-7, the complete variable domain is EAGVAQSPRYKIIEKRQSVAFWCNPISGHATLYWYQQILGQGPKLLIQFQNNGVVDDSQLPKDRFSAERLKGVDSTLKIQPAKLEDSAVYLCASSSPRSGGTYEQYFGPGTRLTVT.

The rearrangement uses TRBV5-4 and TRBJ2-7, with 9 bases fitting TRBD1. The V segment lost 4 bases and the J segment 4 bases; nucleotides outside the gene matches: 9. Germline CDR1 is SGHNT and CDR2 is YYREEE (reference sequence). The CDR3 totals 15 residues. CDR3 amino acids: CASSQTGGPTYEQYF. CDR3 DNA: TGTGCCAGCAGCCAAACAGGGGGCCCTACTTACGAGCAGTACTTC.

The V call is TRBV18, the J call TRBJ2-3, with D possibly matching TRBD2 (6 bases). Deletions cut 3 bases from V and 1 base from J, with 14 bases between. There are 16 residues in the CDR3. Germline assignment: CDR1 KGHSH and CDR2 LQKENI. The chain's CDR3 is CASSPFAGGGTDTQYF. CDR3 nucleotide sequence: TGTGCCAGCTCACCTTTTGCCGGGGGAGGCACAGATACGCAGTATTTT. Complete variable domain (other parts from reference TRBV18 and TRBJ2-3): NAGVMQNPRHLVRRRGQEARLRCSPMKGHSHVYWYRQLPEEGLKFMVYLQKENIIDESGMPKERFSAEFPKEGPSILRIQQVVRGDSAAYFCASSPFAGGGTDTQYFGPGTRLTVL.